This T cell receptor (beta chain) was sequenced in a study of blood T cell repertoires in COVID-19. For the study at large: The cDNA or gDNA used as material had been derived from T cells, B-cell-depleted T cells, or PBMCs.

In germline, CDR1 is SGHNT, CDR2 YYREEE (reference sequence). V was trimmed by 0 bases and J by 2 bases, leaving 8 bases between them. The CDR3 is 14 residues long. Per the original methods: Amplification of reference gene primers was used by the study to estimate nucleated cell counts. Profiling relied on immunoSEQ multiplex PCR, and the TCRdb table lists in-frame clones only, not all of them. Clone size and V and J calls were adopted from that table, with D and trimming inferred from the DNA. The table lists 54,000 or so clones, roughly 88% of them singletons. This sequence was found in a human donor in a cohort sampled during active COVID-19. The V gene is TRBV5-4, the J gene TRBJ2-5; D not resolved. Sequenced material: peripheral blood. CDR3 protein: CASSLVTTQETQYF. The CDR3 DNA reads TGTGCCAGCAGCTTGGTCACCACTCAAGAGACCCAGTACTTC. Combining the CDR3 with reference TRBV5-4 and TRBJ2-5 gives the whole variable domain ETGVTQSPTHLIKTRGQQVTLRCSSQSGHNTVSWYQQALGQGPQFIFQYYREEENGRGNFPPRFSGLQFPNYSSELNVNALELDDSALYLCASSLVTTQETQYFGPGTRLLVL.